These 8 T cell receptor beta chains came from one sample sequenced in a study of vaccination and CD4 T cells after COVID-19. Their antigen targets remain unknown. At the Johns Hopkins FTIC core, DNA taken from cultured CD4+ T cells was sequenced by way of the Oncomine TCR Beta short-read assay. Via MiXCR, TCRdb re-called the PCR reads, giving one row per CDR3 protein. The sample lists about 21,000 distinct CDR3 sequences; 70% were seen once. Stated treatment: roughly ten-day PBMC culture with coronavirus spike peptide pools or control peptides (ViraFEST assay). The sample consisted of CD4+ T cells from blood, cultured in vitro. The origin of the receptors is a human donor who had recovered from COVID-19.

The chain is built from TRBV19 and TRBJ2-3, with D perhaps assigned TRBD1 or TRBD2 (5 bases each). Germline CDR1 and CDR2: LNHDA and SQIVND (reference sequence). V was cut by 1 base and J by 6 bases, with 17 bases left in between. The CDR3 spans 16 residues. The CDR3 spells CASSIVLQVWEDTQYF. The CDR3 coding sequence is TGTGCCAGTAGTATAGTCTTACAGGTTTGGGAGGATACGCAGTATTTT.

The rearrangement uses TRBV28 and TRBJ1-6, with a weak D call TRBD1 (5 bases). V was shortened by 8 bases and J by 12 bases, with 14 bases between the two germline ends. Germline V gene data show CDR1 as MDHEN and CDR2 as SYDVKM. This CDR3 spans 12 amino acids. In DNA form, the CDR3 reads TGTGCCAGCGGGACCGGGACTCGACCCCTCCACTTT. Translating gives CASGTGTRPLHF.

This rearrangement joins TRBV20-1 to TRBJ2-1; 8 nucleotides line up with TRBD2. The V and J ends lost 3 bases and 7 bases, in that order; junction bases with no gene match: 5. CDR3 length equals 13 residues. Germline V gives CDR1 DFQATT, CDR2 SNEGSKA (reference sequence). The CDR3 nucleotides are TGCAGTGCTAGCGGGAGGGCCCTGAATGAGCAGTTCTTC. Its protein is CSASGRALNEQFF.

On this clonotype itself: An end of the junction does not agree with germline; a read error may underlie this. The rearrangement links TRBV20-1 to TRBJ2-2; 11 bases are shared with TRBD2. The germline CDR1 and CDR2 sequences are DFQATT and SNEGSKA (reference sequence). The CDR3 runs to 16 residues. The CDR3 region is CSTRQLAGAPTGELFF. The DNA of the CDR3 is TGCAGTACTAGACAACTAGCGGGAGCCCCCACCGGGGAGCTGTTTTTT.

This clonotype appeared a few times. This rearrangement joins TRBV11-2 to TRBJ2-7; 7 bases map to TRBD2. This CDR3 region has 14 residues. Germline V gene data show CDR1 as SGHAT and CDR2 as FQNNGV. J lost 7 bases, V lost 6 bases, and 12 bases had no gene match. CDR3 residues: CASSPTSTSQEQYF. The CDR3 DNA follows: TGTGCCAGCAGTCCGACTAGCACCTCACAAGAGCAGTACTTC.

The chain is built from TRBV7-2 and TRBJ1-2, with no clear D. Trimming removed 0 bases at V and 2 bases at J, with 7 bases between. CDR1 and CDR2 (germline): SGHTA, FQGNSA. The CDR3 runs 14 residues. The CDR3 nucleotides read TGTGCCAGCAGCTTAGCTTGGATAAACTATGGCTACACCTTC. Protein sequence: CASSLAWINYGYTF.

This chain joins TRBV19 and TRBJ2-1, with 10 bases identical to TRBD2. The germline CDR1 and CDR2 sequences are LNHDA and SQIVND (reference sequence). Unmatched junction bases numbered 7, after V lost 3 bases and J lost 8 bases. The CDR3 extends over 15 amino acids. The CDR3 bases are TGTGCCAGTAGTATTTGGGCTAGCGGGAGACATGAGCAGTTCTTC. This gives the protein CASSIWASGRHEQFF.

The rearrangement joins TRBV7-2 to TRBJ1-2; D call uncertain. The germline CDR1 and CDR2 sequences are SGHTA and FQGNSA. The CDR3 contains 13 residues. V was clipped by 5 bases and J by 4 bases, with 11 bases between them. The CDR3 here is CASSPQETYGYTF. The CDR3 bases are TGTGCCAGCAGCCCCCAAGAAACCTATGGCTACACCTTC.